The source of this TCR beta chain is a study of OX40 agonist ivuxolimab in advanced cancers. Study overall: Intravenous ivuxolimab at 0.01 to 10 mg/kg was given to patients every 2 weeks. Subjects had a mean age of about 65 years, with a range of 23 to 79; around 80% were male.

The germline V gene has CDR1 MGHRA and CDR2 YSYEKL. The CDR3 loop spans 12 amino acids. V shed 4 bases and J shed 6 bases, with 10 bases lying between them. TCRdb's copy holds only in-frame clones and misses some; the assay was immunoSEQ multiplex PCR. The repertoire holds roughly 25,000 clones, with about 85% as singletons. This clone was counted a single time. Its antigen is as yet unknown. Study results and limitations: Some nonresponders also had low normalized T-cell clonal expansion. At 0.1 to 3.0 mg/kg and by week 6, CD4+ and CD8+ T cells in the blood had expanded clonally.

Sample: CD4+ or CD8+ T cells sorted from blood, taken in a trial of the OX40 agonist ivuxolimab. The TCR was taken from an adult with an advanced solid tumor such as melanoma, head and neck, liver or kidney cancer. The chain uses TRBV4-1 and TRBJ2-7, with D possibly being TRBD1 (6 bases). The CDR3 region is CASSLRGGEQYF. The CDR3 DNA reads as TGCGCCAGCAGCCTCAGAGGGGGCGAGCAGTACTTC.